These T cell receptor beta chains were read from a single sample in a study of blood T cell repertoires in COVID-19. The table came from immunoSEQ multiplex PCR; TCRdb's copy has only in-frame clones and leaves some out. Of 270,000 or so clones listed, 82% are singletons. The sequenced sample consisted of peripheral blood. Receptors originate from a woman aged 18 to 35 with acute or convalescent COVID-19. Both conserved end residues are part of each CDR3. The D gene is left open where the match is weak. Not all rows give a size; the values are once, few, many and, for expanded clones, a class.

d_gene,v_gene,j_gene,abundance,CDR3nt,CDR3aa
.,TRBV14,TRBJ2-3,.,TGTGCCAGCAGCCGGAGCCGGGACGGGGGAGATACGCAGTATTTT,CASSRSRDGGDTQYF
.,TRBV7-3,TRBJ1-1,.,TGTGCCAGCAGCGAACAGGGCTGGGGAACTGAAGCTTTCTTT,CASSEQGWGTEAFF
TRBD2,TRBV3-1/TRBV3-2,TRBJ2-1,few,TGTGCCAGCAGCCAAGAGGCGCGCCTGACTAGCGGGAGGCCCTACAATGAGCAGTTCTTC,CASSQEARLTSGRPYNEQFF
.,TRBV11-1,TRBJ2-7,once,TGTGCCAGCAGCTTATTGTCGGCAGGGGAAGGCGAGCAGTACTTC,CASSLLSAGEGEQYF
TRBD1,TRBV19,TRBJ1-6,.,TGTGCCAGTAGCCGGGATTGGCGGGACAGATATAATTCACCCCTCCACTTT,CASSRDWRDRYNSPLHF
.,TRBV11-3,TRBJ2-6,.,TGTGCCAGCAGCCCCCATGCTGGGGCCAACGTCCTGACTTTC,CASSPHAGANVLTF
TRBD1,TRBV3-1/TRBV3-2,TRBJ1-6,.,TGTGCCAGCAGCCAGGGGGACAGGGGGCCTACTGGACTTGATAATTCACCCCTCCACTTT,CASSQGDRGPTGLDNSPLHF
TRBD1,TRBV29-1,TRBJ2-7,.,TGCAGCGTTGAAGTGACAGGGGGCTACGAGCAGTACTTC,CSVEVTGGYEQYF
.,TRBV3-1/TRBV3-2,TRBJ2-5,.,TGTGCCAGCAGCCCGTACCAAGAGACCCAGTACTTC,CASSPYQETQYF
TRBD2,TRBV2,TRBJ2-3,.,TGTGCCAGCCACCACAGCGGGAGCGCAGATACGCAGTATTTT,CASHHSGSADTQYF
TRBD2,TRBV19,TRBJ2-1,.,TGTGCCAGTAACTGGAGGGGGACTAGCAATGAGCAGTTCTTC,CASNWRGTSNEQFF
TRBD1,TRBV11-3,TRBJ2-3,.,TGTGCCAGCAGCTTCGGACAGGGGAGCACAGATACGCAGTATTTT,CASSFGQGSTDTQYF
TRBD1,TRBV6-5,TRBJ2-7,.,TGTGCCAGCAGGCCGGGACAGGCCCTCTACGAGCAGTACTTC,CASRPGQALYEQYF
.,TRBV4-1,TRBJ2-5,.,TGCGCCAGCAGCCAAGACCGGGACTGGCGGGAGACCCAGTACTTC,CASSQDRDWRETQYF
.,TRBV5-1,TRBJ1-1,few,TGCGCCAGCAGCTTGTTCCCGGGAGGAGACACTGAAGCTTTCTTT,CASSLFPGGDTEAFF
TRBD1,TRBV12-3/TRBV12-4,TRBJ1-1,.,TGTGCCAGCAGCCGCGACAGGGGCTCAGCTTTCTTT,CASSRDRGSAFF
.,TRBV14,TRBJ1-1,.,TGTGCCAGCAGCCAAGTCACTACGAACACTGAAGCTTTCTTT,CASSQVTTNTEAFF
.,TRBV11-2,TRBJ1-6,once,TGTGCCAGCAGCCCAACAGTCAGCTCCTATAATTCACCCCTCCACTTT,CASSPTVSSYNSPLHF
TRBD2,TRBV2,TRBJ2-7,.,TGTGCCAGCAGTGTCGGGGGGACCGAGCAGTACTTC,CASSVGGTEQYF
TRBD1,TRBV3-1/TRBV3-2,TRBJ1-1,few,TGTGCCAGCAGCCGACAGGGAGCCCCTGAAGCTTTCTTT,CASSRQGAPEAFF
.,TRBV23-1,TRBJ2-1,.,TGCGCCAGCAGTCAACGGGACTTCTCCTACAATGAGCAGTTCTTC,CASSQRDFSYNEQFF
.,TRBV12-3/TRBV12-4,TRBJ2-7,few,TGTGCCAGCAGTTTAGGGAGGCGGGAGCAGTACTTC,CASSLGRREQYF
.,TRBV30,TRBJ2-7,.,TGTGCCTGGATACCCAGAGGGGGCTCCTACGAGCAGTACTTC,CAWIPRGGSYEQYF
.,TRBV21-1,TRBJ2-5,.,TGTGCCAGCAGCAAAGGTCCGTCCGACAGTTCCAGGGAGACCCAGTACTTC,CASSKGPSDSSRETQYF
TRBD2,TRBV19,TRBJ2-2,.,TGTGCCAGTAGTAGTCAGCGGGAGACCAACACCGGGGAGCTGTTTTTT,CASSSQRETNTGELFF
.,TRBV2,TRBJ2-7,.,TGTGCCAGCAGTGAGTTTTCGCAGAACTCCTACGAGCAGTACTTC,CASSEFSQNSYEQYF
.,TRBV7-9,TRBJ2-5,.,TGTGCCAGCAGCTTAGGGAGGGACAGTTTAGAGACCCAGTACTTC,CASSLGRDSLETQYF
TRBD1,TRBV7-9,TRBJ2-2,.,TGTGCCAGCAGGCGTACCGGGACAGGGGACGGCGGGGAGCTGTTTTTT,CASRRTGTGDGGELFF
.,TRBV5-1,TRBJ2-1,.,TGCGCCAGCAGCCTGTCGAGTCAGCGGCGAGGGTCCTACAATGAGCAGTTCTTC,CASSLSSQRRGSYNEQFF
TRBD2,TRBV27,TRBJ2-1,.,TGTGCCAGCAGACCCACCGGGACTAGCGGGAGGGCCGCCTACAATGAGCAGTTCTTC,CASRPTGTSGRAAYNEQFF
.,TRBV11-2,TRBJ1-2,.,TGTGCCAGCAGCTTAGGGGGTTTCGGGATAGCTGGCTACACCTTC,CASSLGGFGIAGYTF
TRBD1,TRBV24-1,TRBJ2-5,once,TGTGCCACCAGTGACCGACAGGGCGGCGAGACCCAGTACTTC,CATSDRQGGETQYF
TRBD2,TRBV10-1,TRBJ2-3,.,TGCGCCAGCAGTCCCGGGACTAGCGGGACAGATACGCAGTATTTT,CASSPGTSGTDTQYF
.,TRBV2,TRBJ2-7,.,TGTGCCAGCCAAGATACAGGAGATCTCGTCGAGCAGTACTTC,CASQDTGDLVEQYF
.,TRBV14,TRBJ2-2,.,TGTGCCAGCAGCCAAGGAATTTGGGCCAGGGGAAAAACCGGGGAGCTGTTTTTT,CASSQGIWARGKTGELFF
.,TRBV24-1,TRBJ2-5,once,TGTGCCACCAGTGCCTCTAGGGGTGGTCAAGAGACCCAGTACTTC,CATSASRGGQETQYF
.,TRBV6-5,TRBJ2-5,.,TGTGCAAGCTGGGGTAGCGGAGACCAAGAGACCCAGTACTTC,CASWGSGDQETQYF
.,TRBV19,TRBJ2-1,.,TGTGCCAGTAGTATTTCAGCGGATTCCTACAATGAGCAGTTCTTC,CASSISADSYNEQFF
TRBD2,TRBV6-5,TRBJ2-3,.,TGTGCCAGCAGTTACGCGGGAGTCTCAGATACGCAGTATTTT,CASSYAGVSDTQYF
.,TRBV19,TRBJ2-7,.,TGTGCCAGTAGTATAATAGCGTCGAGCTCCTACGAGCAGTACTTC,CASSIIASSSYEQYF
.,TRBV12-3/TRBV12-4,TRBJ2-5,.,TGTGCCAGCAGACTCACTGCCCGAGAGACCCAGTACTTC,CASRLTARETQYF
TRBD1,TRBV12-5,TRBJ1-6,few,TGTGCTAGTGGTTTGGTTAAGGGGCTTTCGGGACAGGAGGGTTCACCCCTCCACTTT,CASGLVKGLSGQEGSPLHF
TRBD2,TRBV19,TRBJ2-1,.,TGTGCCAGTAATAGCGGGGGCTCCTACAATGAGCAGTTCTTC,CASNSGGSYNEQFF
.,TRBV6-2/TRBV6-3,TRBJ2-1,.,TGTGCCAGCAGTTACCTCGGCTACAGGTACAATGAGCAGTTCTTC,CASSYLGYRYNEQFF
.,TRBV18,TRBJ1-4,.,TGTGCCAGTGGAGGTGATAATGAAAAACTGTTTTTT,CASGGDNEKLFF
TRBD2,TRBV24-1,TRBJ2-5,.,TGTGCCACCAGTGAGACTAGCGGGAGGCCAGAGACCCAGTACTTC,CATSETSGRPETQYF
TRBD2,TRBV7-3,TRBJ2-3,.,TGTGCCAGCAGCTCCGGACTAGCTCCGGGGACAGATACGCAGTATTTT,CASSSGLAPGTDTQYF
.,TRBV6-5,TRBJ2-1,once,TGTGCCAGCAGTAAACTAGTTGAGCAGTTCTTC,CASSKLVEQFF
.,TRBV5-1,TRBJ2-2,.,TGCGCCAGCACCCTGGCTGGGGGGATAAACACCGGGGAGCTGTTTTTT,CASTLAGGINTGELFF
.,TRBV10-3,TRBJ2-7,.,TGTGCCATCAGTGATGAGGGGACACTAACCTACGAGCAGTACTTC,CAISDEGTLTYEQYF
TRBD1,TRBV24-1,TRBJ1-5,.,TGTGCCACCAGTGACTCGGGACAGTTGGGCCAGCCCCAGCATTTT,CATSDSGQLGQPQHF
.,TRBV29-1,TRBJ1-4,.,TGCAGCGTTGAAAGGGGCGAAAAACTGTTTTTT,CSVERGEKLFF
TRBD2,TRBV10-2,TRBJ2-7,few,TGCGCCAGCAAGGGACTAGCGGACTCCTACGAGCAGTACTTC,CASKGLADSYEQYF
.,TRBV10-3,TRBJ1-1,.,TGTGCCATCAGTGTTAGGGAGTACGGCACTGAAGCTTTCTTT,CAISVREYGTEAFF
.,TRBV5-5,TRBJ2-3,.,TGTGCCAGCAGCGCCTTCGGTTTTCGGGGACTTGGTAGAGATACGCAGTATTTT,CASSAFGFRGLGRDTQYF